This TCR beta chain was sequenced in a study of identical twins. General study findings and limits: Out-of-frame alpha sequences shared by twins were enriched for low generation probability.

On this clonotype itself: Its antigen is as yet unknown.

TCRdb called the 5' RACE reads again in MiXCR, with one record for every CDR3 protein. The sample gives just over 450,000 distinct CDR3 sequences, approximately 14% of which show up once; around 0.57% is in the top ten. V lost 0 bases and J lost 2; bases outside the gene matches: 4. CDR1 and CDR2 from the germline V gene are SGHTA and FQGNSA. The CDR3 is 17 amino acids. This sample was shared with a second study, whose subject was yellow fever vaccine responses in identical twins.

The chain couples TRBV7-2 to TRBJ2-3; TRBD2 matches at 11 bases. Sequencing was carried out using CD4+ T cells sorted from blood. The source is a woman under 30 in good health. The chain's CDR3 is CASSLARGLADTDTQYF. Written as DNA, the CDR3 is TGTGCCAGCAGCTTAGCCAGGGGACTAGCGGACACAGATACGCAGTATTTT.